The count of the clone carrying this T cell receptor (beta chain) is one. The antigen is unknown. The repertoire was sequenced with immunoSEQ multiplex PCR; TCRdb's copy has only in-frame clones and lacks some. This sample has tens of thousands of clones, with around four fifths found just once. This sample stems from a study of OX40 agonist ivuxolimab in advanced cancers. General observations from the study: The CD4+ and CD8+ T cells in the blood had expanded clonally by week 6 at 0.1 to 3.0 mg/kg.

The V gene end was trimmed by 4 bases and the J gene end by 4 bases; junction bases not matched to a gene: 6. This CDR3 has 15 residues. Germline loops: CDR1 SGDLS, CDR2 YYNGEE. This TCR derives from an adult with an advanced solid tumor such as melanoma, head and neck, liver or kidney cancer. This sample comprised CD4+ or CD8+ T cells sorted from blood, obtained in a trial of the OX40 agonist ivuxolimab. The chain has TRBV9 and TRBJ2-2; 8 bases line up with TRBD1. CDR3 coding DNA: TGTGCCAGCAGCACAGGGGGTGGTTTCACCGGGGAGCTGTTTTTT. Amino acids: CASSTGGGFTGELFF. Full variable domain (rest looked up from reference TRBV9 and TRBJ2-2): DSGVTQTPKHLITATGQRVTLRCSPRSGDLSVYWYQQSLDQGLQFLIQYYNGEERAKGNILERFSAQQFPDLHSELNLSSLELGDSALYFCASSTGGGFTGELFFGEGSRLTVL.